There are many counts of the clone carrying this T cell receptor beta chain. The CDR3 is cut off 3 residues early in the read; its end comes from the germline J gene. This sample stems from a study of T cell clonality in common variable immunodeficiency. TCRdb keeps only in-frame clones here, not all; method: immunoSEQ multiplex PCR. This sample has some 38,000 clones, each found more than once. This CDR3 is built from 17 residues. From germline, CDR1 is SGHVS and CDR2 FNYEAQ. V was cut by 5 bases and J by 4 bases, with 23 bases left in between. Sequencing used peripheral blood mononuclear cells. The TCR comes from a person aged 18-69 years in good health. The V and J genes are TRBV7-6 and TRBJ1-2; D perhaps matches TRBD1 (5 bases). The CDR3 sequence is CASSPFGGGEVGYGYTF. The sequenced part of the CDR3 DNA is TGTGCCAGCAGCCCCTTCGGAGGAGGGGAGGTGGGCTATGGC.